Listed here are 20 T cell receptor beta chains from one sample, sequenced in a study of T cell repertoires in cytomegalovirus infection. MiXCR was run by TCRdb on the reads, yielding one entry per CDR3 protein. The sample lists under 800,000 distinct CDR3 sequences, approximately 24% occurring once. The sequenced sample consisted of CD8+ T cells from PBMCs. The receptors shown here come from a human donor in good health (CMV status not recorded). Some clones in this sample may be carry-over from other donors' samples.

The rearrangement uses TRBV2 and TRBJ2-7; 9 bases line up with TRBD1. Trimming cost V 7 bases and J 3 bases; bases outside gene matches: 10. The CDR3 has 15 residues. CDR1 is SNHLY, CDR2 FYNNEI, per germline. The CDR3 DNA sequence: TGTGCCAGCAAAACTCCGGGACAGGGATTCTACGAGCAGTACGTC. Protein product: CASKTPGQGFYEQYV.

About this clonotype: Possible read error: a much larger clone is one base away. The chain employs TRBV5-6 and TRBJ2-1, with D possibly TRBD2 on 7 matching bases. V lost 4 bases, J lost 5 bases, and 22 bases lay in between. The CDR3 covers 17 residues. CDR1 and CDR2 (germline): SGHDT, YYEEEE. CDR3 residues: CASSQPQLVGGHNEQFF. The CDR3 DNA follows: TGTGCCAGCAGCCAACCCCAACTAGTGGGGGGGCACAATGAGCAGTTCTTC.

This clonotype has only one observation. In DNA form, the CDR3 reads TGCAGTGCTAGAGTAGCAAGGGAGGCGGCCCAGTACTTC. Amino acid sequence: CSARVAREAAQYF. This rearrangement joins TRBV20-1 to TRBJ2-5; possible D gene TRBD2, 6 bases. Trimming took off 1 base at V and 9 bases at J, with 15 bases between the two ends. Per germline, CDR1 DFQATT and CDR2 SNEGSKA (reference sequence). This CDR3 region has 13 residues.

This clonotype was detected only a few times. The chain recombines TRBV28 with TRBJ2-1, with D tentatively TRBD1 (6 bases). The CDR3 consists of 14 residues. The V and J ends lost 4 bases and 2 bases respectively, with 9 bases between them. The germline V gene has CDR1 MDHEN and CDR2 SYDVKM. CDR3 bases: TGTGCCAGCAGTTCAGGGGACACCTACAATGAGCAGTTCTTC. Residues: CASSSGDTYNEQFF.

This clonotype came up many times. This rearrangement joins TRBV28 to TRBJ1-1; tentative D call: TRBD1 (5 bases). Trimming removed 7 bases from V and 4 bases from J, with 13 bases in between. Germline lookup yields CDR1 MDHEN and CDR2 SYDVKM. The CDR3 has 13 residues. The CDR3 DNA sequence: TGTGCCAGCATAGGGGTGGGGGTCACTGAAGCTTTCTTT. This gives the protein CASIGVGVTEAFF.

In its sample, this clonotype was seen a few times. The V gene is TRBV19, the J gene TRBJ2-1; D is unclear. This CDR3 is built from 14 residues. Germline V gene lookup returns CDR1 LNHDA and CDR2 SQIVND (reference sequence). V lost 0 bases and J lost 7, with 10 bases in between. DNA for the CDR3: TGTGCCAGTAGTATAGAGGTGCCCGATAATGAGCAGTTCTTC. It encodes CASSIEVPDNEQFF. Variable domain in full (rest from reference TRBV19 and TRBJ2-1): DGGITQSPKYLFRKEGQNVTLSCEQNLNHDAMYWYRQDPGQGLRLIYYSQIVNDFQKGDIAEGYSVSREKKESFPLTVTSAQKNPTAFYLCASSIEVPDNEQFFGPGTRLTVL.

This clonotype was counted at least ten times. This chain uses TRBV7-6 with TRBJ2-7, with D perhaps matching TRBD1 (6 bases). Germline CDR1 and CDR2: SGHVS and FNYEAQ. This CDR3 contains 13 residues. Trimming pared 7 bases from V and 4 bases from J, leaving 14 bases between. The CDR3 region is CASTPGTKYEQYF. DNA for the CDR3: TGTGCCAGCACCCCCGGGACAAAGTACGAGCAGTACTTC. Using reference TRBV7-6 and TRBJ2-7 for the parts outside the CDR3, the full variable domain is GAGVSQSPRYKVTKRGQDVALRCDPISGHVSLYWYRQALGQGPEFLTYFNYEAQQDKSGLPNDRFSAERPEGSISTLTIQRTEQRDSAMYRCASTPGTKYEQYFGPGTRLTVT.

The J gene is TRBJ2-1, the V gene TRBV3-1; D remains unclear. The length of the CDR3 is 15 residues. V lost 4 bases, J lost 5 bases, and 15 bases lay in between. Germline V lookup: CDR1 LGHDT, CDR2 YNNKEL (reference sequence). Written as DNA, the CDR3 is TGTGCCAGCAGCCTCGAATCGTCTGTTAACAATGAGCAGTTCTTC. Amino acid sequence: CASSLESSVNNEQFF.

The gene calls are TRBV28 and TRBJ2-2; the D is unclear. The CDR3 contains 15 residues. Trimming took 7 bases from V and 3 from J, leaving 15 bases between them. Germline CDR1 and CDR2: MDHEN and SYDVKM. For the CDR3, the DNA is TGTGCCAGCACCCACCACGGATCTTACACCGGGGAGCTGTTTTTT. Translated: CASTHHGSYTGELFF.

V is TRBV6-5 and J is TRBJ1-4; no clear D. The CDR3 spans 13 residues. Looked up from germline, CDR1 is MNHEY and CDR2 is SVGAGI. V gave up 5 bases and J gave up 5 bases, with 9 bases separating them. The CDR3 protein is CASSHGPNEKLFF. In nucleotides, the CDR3 is TGTGCCAGCAGTCATGGGCCAAATGAAAAACTGTTTTTT.

There are a few counts of this clonotype. The chain uses TRBV10-3 and TRBJ2-3; D remains unclear. V was cut by 4 bases and J by 1 base, with 15 bases left in between. Per germline, CDR1 ENHRY and CDR2 SYGVKD. The CDR3 totals 16 residues. Here the CDR3 DNA reads TGTGCCATCAGTGGCGTCAGCCCGGAAGGCACAGATACGCAGTATTTT. Its translation is CAISGVSPEGTDTQYF.

In this sample, this clonotype turned up a few times. V usage is TRBV4-1 and J usage is TRBJ2-1; D is undetermined. The germline V gene has CDR1 MGHRA and CDR2 YSYEKL. Trimming removed 0 bases at V and 3 bases at J, with 15 bases between. CDR3 length: 17 amino acids. The chain's CDR3 is CASSQDRARQIYNEQFF. The CDR3 DNA follows: TGCGCCAGCAGCCAAGATCGGGCACGACAAATCTACAATGAGCAGTTCTTC.

The table lists this clonotype with a few counts. The CDR3 ends on some other residue instead of the conserved phenylalanine or tryptophan, so this is likely a read error. The limits of the CDR3 on the DNA are not certain, so only TCRdb's listed CDR3 is given. This chain connects TRBV6-5 to TRBJ2-5; TRBD1 is the table's D call, not checked against the DNA. Germline lookup yields CDR1 MNHEY and CDR2 SVGAGI. The CDR3 is 11 residues long, ends included. The CDR3 here is CASSYCPVSPI.

In this sample, this clonotype turned up a few times. The rearrangement joins TRBV3-1 to TRBJ2-1; 8 bases are a match to TRBD1. The CDR3 sequence is 15 residues long. The germline V gene has CDR1 LGHDT and CDR2 YNNKEL (reference sequence). V lost 0 bases to trimming and J lost 4 bases; unmatched junction nucleotides: 2. DNA of the CDR3: TGTGCCAGCAGCCAAGAAGGGGACAGGTACAATGAGCAGTTCTTC. Its translation is CASSQEGDRYNEQFF.

This clonotype has only a few counts. This sequence joins TRBV6-2 or TRBV6-3 and TRBJ2-5; D possibly corresponds to TRBD1 (5 bases). This CDR3 region has 14 residues. Trimming stripped 6 bases from V and 0 bases from J, with 11 bases between. CDR1 and CDR2 (germline): MNHEY, SVGEGT. The CDR3: CASRPSGYQETQYF. CDR3 DNA: TGTGCCAGCAGACCCTCAGGGTACCAAGAGACCCAGTACTTC.

This clonotype was detected only once. This could be a read error, since a much larger clone is one nucleotide away. The V and J genes are TRBV7-6 and TRBJ2-6, with D perhaps matching TRBD1 (6 bases). The germline V gene has CDR1 SGHVS and CDR2 FNYEAQ. The CDR3 is 17 amino acids. CDR3 sequence: CASSFTVHRAGAKVLTF. The CDR3 bases are TGTGCCAGCAGCTTTACTGTCCACAGGGCTGGGGCCAAAGTCCTGACTTTC.

At least ten counts were recorded for this clonotype. This chain links TRBV7-6 with TRBJ2-2; D is perhaps TRBD1 or TRBD2 (5 bases each). The CDR3 extends over 17 amino acids. V was shortened by 1 base and J by 4 bases, with 16 bases between the two germline ends. Germline values: CDR1 SGHVS, CDR2 FNYEAQ. The CDR3 spells CASSLGGPAAGTGELFF. The CDR3 DNA is TGTGCCAGCAGCTTAGGGGGACCGGCGGCGGGCACCGGGGAGCTGTTTTTT.

V is TRBV20-1 and J is TRBJ1-5, with D perhaps matching TRBD1 (5 bases). The germline CDR1 and CDR2 sequences are DFQATT and SNEGSKA (reference sequence). CDR3 length: 16 residues. Trimming pared 3 bases from V and 0 bases from J, leaving 15 bases between. In DNA, the CDR3 is TGCAGTGCTAGCGAGGGGACTACTTATAGCAATCAGCCCCAGCATTTT. Amino acid sequence: CSASEGTTYSNQPQHF.

This clonotype was detected many times. This chain connects TRBV7-8 to TRBJ2-1, with TRBD1 matching over 8 bases. Trimming at V came to 2 bases and at J to 3 bases, leaving 9 bases not matched to a gene. The CDR3 length is 17 residues. Germline CDR1 SGHVS, CDR2 FQNEAQ. CDR3 coding DNA: TGTGCCAGCAGCTTATCCTGGGGACAGGACCGCTACAATGAGCAGTTCTTC. As protein: CASSLSWGQDRYNEQFF.

This clonotype was seen a few times. V gene TRBV7-2 combines with J gene TRBJ2-5, with TRBD2 matching 9 bases. Germline V gene lookup returns CDR1 SGHTA and CDR2 FQGNSA. V was clipped by 8 bases and J by 3 bases; unmatched bases: 4. The CDR3 is 13 amino acids. The CDR3 region has the DNA TGTGCCAGCGAGGGCGGGGGGGAAGAGACCCAGTACTTC. As protein: CASEGGGEETQYF.